Listed here are 7 T cell receptor beta chains from one sample, sequenced in a study of vaccination effects on CD4 cells after COVID-19. Before any sequencing was done, the ViraFEST assay used viral peptide pools to expand antigen-specific CD4+ T cells. Once cultured for around 11 days, the cells underwent separation to obtain CD4+ T cells. The table came from immunoSEQ multiplex PCR; TCRdb's copy has only in-frame clones and leaves some out. The repertoire includes under 85,000 clones, 74% of them detected once, and approximately 1.5% sits in the top ten. Antigens for these TCRs are unknown. Specimen: CD4+ T cells from PBMCs cultured with HCoV-229E spike peptides, collected before COVID-19 vaccination. The receptors derive from a human donor who received a COVID-19 vaccine.

The rearrangement links TRBV24-1 to TRBJ2-3, with a possible D match to TRBD2 (6 bases). V lost 2 bases, J lost 8 bases, and 19 bases lay in between. This CDR3 region has 16 residues. Germline V gene lookup returns CDR1 KGHDR and CDR2 SFDVKD. This CDR3 reads CATSDWERVGDGTQYF. Written as DNA, the CDR3 is TGTGCCACCAGTGATTGGGAGCGGGTGGGAGATGGTACGCAGTATTTT.

The chain carries TRBV19 and TRBJ1-6; 8 bases align to TRBD1. The CDR3 runs 14 residues. Germline CDR1 and CDR2: LNHDA and SQIVND (reference sequence). The V segment lost 6 bases and the J segment 8 bases; nucleotides outside the gene matches: 6. In nucleotides, the CDR3 is TGTGCCAGTAGGTGGACAGGGTGGGATTCACCCCTCCACTTT. Its protein product is CASRWTGWDSPLHF.

This chain joins TRBV6-2 or TRBV6-3 and TRBJ2-5; perhaps TRBD2 as D (6 bases). The CDR3 is 14 amino acids. Germline V gene data show CDR1 as MNHEY and CDR2 as SVGEGT. Trimming took off 5 bases at V and 5 bases at J, with 15 bases between the two ends. For the CDR3, the DNA is TGTGCCAGCAGTCCCGACACAGGAGGGGAGACCCAGTACTTC. It yields the protein CASSPDTGGETQYF.

This clone came up a few times. V is TRBV29-1 and J is TRBJ2-3, with unresolved D. Per the germline V gene, CDR1 is SQVTM and CDR2 is ANQGSEA. Trimming pared 2 bases from V and 0 bases from J, leaving 12 bases between. This CDR3 has 15 amino acids. CDR3 sequence: CSVEWRRSSTDTQYF. The CDR3 nucleotides are TGCAGCGTTGAATGGCGCCGGTCTAGCACAGATACGCAGTATTTT.

The rearrangement uses TRBV6-4 and TRBJ2-3; tentative D call: TRBD2 (6 bases). Trimming shortened V by 4 bases and J by 4 bases, and 12 bases separated the two germline ends. CDR1 MRHNA and CDR2 SNTAGT come from the germline V gene. The CDR3 runs 14 residues. CDR3 loop: CASSVQGRPDTQYF. The CDR3 coding sequence is TGTGCCAGCAGTGTCCAAGGGAGGCCAGATACGCAGTATTTT.

V is TRBV9 and J is TRBJ1-5; D gene unclear. Germline values: CDR1 SGDLS, CDR2 YYNGEE. The CDR3 runs to 15 residues. Trimming removed 4 bases from V and 1 base from J, with 12 bases in between. CDR3 DNA: TGTGCCAGCAGCCCGACCCTTGACAGCAATCAGCCCCAGCATTTT. This encodes CASSPTLDSNQPQHF.

The rearrangement joins TRBV7-2 to TRBJ1-1; no reliable D call. V was trimmed by 6 bases and J by 2 bases, leaving 13 bases between them. The length of the CDR3 is 14 residues. The germline gives CDR1 SGHTA, CDR2 FQGNSA. This CDR3 reads CASSLLDINTEAFF. DNA for the CDR3: TGTGCCAGCAGTTTACTTGACATAAACACTGAAGCTTTCTTT. Complete variable domain (other parts from reference TRBV7-2 and TRBJ1-1): GAGVSQSPSNKVTEKGKDVELRCDPISGHTALYWYRQSLGQGLEFLIYFQGNSAPDKSGLPSDRFSAERTGGSVSTLTIQRTQQEDSAVYLCASSLLDINTEAFFGQGTRLTVV.